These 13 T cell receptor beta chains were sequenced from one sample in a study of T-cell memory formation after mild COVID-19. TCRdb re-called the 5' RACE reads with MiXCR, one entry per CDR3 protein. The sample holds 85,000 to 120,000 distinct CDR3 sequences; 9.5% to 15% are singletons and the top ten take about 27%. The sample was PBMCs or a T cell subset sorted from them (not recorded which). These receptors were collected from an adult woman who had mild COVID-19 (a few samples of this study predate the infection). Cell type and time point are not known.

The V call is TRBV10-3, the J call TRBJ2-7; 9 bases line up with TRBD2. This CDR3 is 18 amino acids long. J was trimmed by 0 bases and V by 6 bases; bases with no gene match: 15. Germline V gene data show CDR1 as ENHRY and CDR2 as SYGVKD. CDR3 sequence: CAISSTLIAGEYSYEQYF. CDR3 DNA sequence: TGTGCCATCAGCTCTACCCTAATAGCGGGGGAATACTCCTACGAGCAGTACTTC.

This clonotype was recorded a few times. CDR3 bases: TGCAGCGTTGAGCTGGCTTACTACGAGCAGTACTTC. Encoded protein: CSVELAYYEQYF. The chain employs TRBV29-1 and TRBJ2-7; D ambiguous. Trimming removed 3 bases from V and 3 bases from J, with 9 bases in between. Germline V gene lookup returns CDR1 SQVTM and CDR2 ANQGSEA. The CDR3 runs 12 residues.

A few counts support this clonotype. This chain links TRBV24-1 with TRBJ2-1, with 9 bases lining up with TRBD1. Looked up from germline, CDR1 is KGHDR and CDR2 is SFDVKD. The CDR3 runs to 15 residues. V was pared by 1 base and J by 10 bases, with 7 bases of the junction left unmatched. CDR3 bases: TGTGCCACCAGTGATTTTACAACAGGGGGCAGCGAGCAGTTCTTC. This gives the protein CATSDFTTGGSEQFF.

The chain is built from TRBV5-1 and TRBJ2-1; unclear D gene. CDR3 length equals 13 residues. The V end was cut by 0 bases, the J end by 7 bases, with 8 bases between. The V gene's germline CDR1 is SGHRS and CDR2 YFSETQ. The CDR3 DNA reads TGCGCCAGCAGCTTGGAGCTGAAAAATGAGCAGTTCTTC. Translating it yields CASSLELKNEQFF. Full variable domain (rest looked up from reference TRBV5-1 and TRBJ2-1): KAGVTQTPRYLIKTRGQQVTLSCSPISGHRSVSWYQQTPGQGLQFLFEYFSETQRNKGNFPGRFSGRQFSNSRSEMNVSTLELGDSALYLCASSLELKNEQFFGPGTRLTVL.

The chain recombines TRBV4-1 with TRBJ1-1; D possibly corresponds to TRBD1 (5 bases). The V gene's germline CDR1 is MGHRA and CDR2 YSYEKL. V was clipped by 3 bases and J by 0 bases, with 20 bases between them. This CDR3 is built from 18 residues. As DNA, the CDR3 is TGCGCCAGCAGCCACCGCCCGGGGGACGGCATCATGAACACTGAAGCTTTCTTT. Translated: CASSHRPGDGIMNTEAFF.

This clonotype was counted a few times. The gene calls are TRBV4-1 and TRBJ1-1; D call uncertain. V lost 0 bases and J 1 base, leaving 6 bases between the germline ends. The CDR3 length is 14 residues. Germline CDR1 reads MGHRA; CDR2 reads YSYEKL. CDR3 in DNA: TGCGCCAGCAGCCAAGATAGTCGGAACACTGAAGCTTTCTTT. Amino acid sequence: CASSQDSRNTEAFF.

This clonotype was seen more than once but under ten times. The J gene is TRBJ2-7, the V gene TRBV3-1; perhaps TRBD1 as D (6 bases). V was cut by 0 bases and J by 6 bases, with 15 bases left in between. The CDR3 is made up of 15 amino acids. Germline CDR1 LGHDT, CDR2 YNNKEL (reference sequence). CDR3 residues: CASSQEGAGTGEQYF. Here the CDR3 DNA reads TGTGCCAGCAGCCAAGAGGGGGCAGGGACCGGCGAGCAGTACTTC.

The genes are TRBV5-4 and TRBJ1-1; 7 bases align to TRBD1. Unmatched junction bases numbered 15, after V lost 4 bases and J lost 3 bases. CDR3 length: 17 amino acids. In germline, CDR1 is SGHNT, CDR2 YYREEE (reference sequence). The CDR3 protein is CASSQSRQGATDTEAFF. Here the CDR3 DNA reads TGTGCCAGCAGCCAATCCCGACAGGGAGCGACGGACACTGAAGCTTTCTTT. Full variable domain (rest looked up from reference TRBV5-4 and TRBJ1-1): ETGVTQSPTHLIKTRGQQVTLRCSSQSGHNTVSWYQQALGQGPQFIFQYYREEENGRGNFPPRFSGLQFPNYSSELNVNALELDDSALYLCASSQSRQGATDTEAFFGQGTRLTVV.

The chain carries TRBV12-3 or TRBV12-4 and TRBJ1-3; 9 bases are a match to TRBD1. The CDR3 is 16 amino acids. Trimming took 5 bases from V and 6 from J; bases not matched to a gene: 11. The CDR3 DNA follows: TGTGCCAGCAGTCCGGGACAGGGAAGGACATTAAACACCATATATTTT. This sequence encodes CASSPGQGRTLNTIYF.

DNA for the CDR3: TGCGCCAGCAGCCAAGAAAGGACAGGTTCCTACGAGCAGTACTTC. Translating gives CASSQERTGSYEQYF. The chain carries TRBV4-1 and TRBJ2-7, with 7 bases lining up with TRBD1. V trimming: 0 bases; J trimming: 1 base; junction bases outside the gene matches: 3. Germline lookup yields CDR1 MGHRA and CDR2 YSYEKL. The CDR3 consists of 15 residues.

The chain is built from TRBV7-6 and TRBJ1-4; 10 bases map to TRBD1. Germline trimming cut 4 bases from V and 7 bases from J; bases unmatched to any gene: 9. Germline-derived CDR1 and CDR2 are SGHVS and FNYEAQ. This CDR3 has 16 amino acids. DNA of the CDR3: TGTGCCAGCAGCTCAAGACAGGGGGCGAATACTGAAAAACTGTTTTTT. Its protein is CASSSRQGANTEKLFF.

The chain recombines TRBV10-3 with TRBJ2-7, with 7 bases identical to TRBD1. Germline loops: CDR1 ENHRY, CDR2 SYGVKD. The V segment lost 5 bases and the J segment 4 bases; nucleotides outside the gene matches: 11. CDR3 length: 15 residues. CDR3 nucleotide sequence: TGTGCCATCAGTCCAGTTATAGACAGGGTGTACGAGCAGTACTTC. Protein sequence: CAISPVIDRVYEQYF.

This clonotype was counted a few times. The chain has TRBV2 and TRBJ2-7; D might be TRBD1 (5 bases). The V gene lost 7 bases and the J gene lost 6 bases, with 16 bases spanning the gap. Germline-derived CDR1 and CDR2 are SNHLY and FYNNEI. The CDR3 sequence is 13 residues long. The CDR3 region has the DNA TGTGCCAGCACCTGGACATTCAGGACCGAGCAGTACTTC. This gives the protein CASTWTFRTEQYF.